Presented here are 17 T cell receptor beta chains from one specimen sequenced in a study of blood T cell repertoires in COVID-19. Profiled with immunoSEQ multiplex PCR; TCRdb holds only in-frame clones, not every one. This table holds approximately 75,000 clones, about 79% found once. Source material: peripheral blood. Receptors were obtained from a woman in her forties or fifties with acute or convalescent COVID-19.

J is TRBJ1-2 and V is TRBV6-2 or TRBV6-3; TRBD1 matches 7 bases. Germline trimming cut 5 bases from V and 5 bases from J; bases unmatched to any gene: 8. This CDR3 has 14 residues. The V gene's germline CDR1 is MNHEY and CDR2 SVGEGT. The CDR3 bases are TGTGCCAGCAGTAACCAACAGGGGCGGTATGGCTACACCTTC. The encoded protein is CASSNQQGRYGYTF.

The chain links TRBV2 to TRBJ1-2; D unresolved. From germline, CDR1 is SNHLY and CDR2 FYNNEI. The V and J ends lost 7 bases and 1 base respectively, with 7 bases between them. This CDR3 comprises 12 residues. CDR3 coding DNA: TGTGCCAGCAAAACAGATAACTATGGCTACACCTTC. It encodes CASKTDNYGYTF.

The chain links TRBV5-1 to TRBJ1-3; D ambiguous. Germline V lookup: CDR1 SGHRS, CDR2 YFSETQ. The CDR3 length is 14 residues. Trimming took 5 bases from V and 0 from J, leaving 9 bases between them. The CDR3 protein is CASRREGSGNTIYF. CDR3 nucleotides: TGCGCCAGCAGACGGGAGGGCTCTGGAAACACCATATATTTT.

Written as DNA, the CDR3 is TGTGCCAGCAGCTCAGGGGTAACCGGGGAGCTGTTTTTT. Translated, it gives CASSSGVTGELFF. V usage is TRBV7-9 and J usage is TRBJ2-2, with D tentatively TRBD1 (6 bases). Germline V CDR1 and CDR2: SEHNR, FQNEAQ (reference sequence). CDR3 length: 13 amino acids. The ends were cut back, 4 bases at V and 5 bases at J, with 8 bases in the middle.

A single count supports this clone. CDR3 residues: CASSIRQGETQYF. The CDR3 region has the DNA TGTGCCAGCAGCATTCGACAGGGGGAGACCCAGTACTTC. The chain is built from TRBV5-6 and TRBJ2-5, with TRBD1 matching over 8 bases. The germline V gene encodes CDR1 SGHDT and CDR2 YYEEEE. The length of the CDR3 is 13 residues. V dropped 4 bases and J dropped 5; count of bases not matched to a gene: 4.

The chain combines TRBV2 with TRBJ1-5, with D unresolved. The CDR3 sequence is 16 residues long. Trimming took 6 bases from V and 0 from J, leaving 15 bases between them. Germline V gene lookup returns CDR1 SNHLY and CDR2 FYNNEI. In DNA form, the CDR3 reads TGTGCCAGCAGGGAAAACAGTCGAAATAGCAATCAGCCCCAGCATTTT. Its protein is CASRENSRNSNQPQHF.

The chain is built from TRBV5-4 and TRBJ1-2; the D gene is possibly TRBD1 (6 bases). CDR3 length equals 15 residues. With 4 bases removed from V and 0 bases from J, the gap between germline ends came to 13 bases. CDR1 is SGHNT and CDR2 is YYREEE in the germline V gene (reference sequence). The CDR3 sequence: CASSPGHQANYGYTF. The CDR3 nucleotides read TGTGCCAGCAGCCCGGGACACCAAGCTAACTATGGCTACACCTTC.

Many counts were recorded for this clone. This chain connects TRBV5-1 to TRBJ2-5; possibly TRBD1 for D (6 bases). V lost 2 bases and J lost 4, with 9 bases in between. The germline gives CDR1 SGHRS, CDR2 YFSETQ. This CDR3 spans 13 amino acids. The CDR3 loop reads CASSLGGAETQYF. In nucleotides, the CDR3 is TGCGCCAGCAGCTTAGGGGGAGCAGAGACCCAGTACTTC.

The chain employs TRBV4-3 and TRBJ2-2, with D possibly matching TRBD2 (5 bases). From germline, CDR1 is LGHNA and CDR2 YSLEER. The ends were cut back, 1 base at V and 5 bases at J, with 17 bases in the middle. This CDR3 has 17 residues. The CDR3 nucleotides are TGCGCCAGCAGCCAAGTCTTAAGGGTGGGAGCTACCGGGGAGCTGTTTTTT. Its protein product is CASSQVLRVGATGELFF.

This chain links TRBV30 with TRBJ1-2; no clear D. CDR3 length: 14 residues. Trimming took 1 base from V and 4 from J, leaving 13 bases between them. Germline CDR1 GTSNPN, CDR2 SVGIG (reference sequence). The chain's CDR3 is CAWSDPVYGYGYTF. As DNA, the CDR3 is TGTGCCTGGAGTGACCCGGTGTACGGCTATGGCTACACCTTC.

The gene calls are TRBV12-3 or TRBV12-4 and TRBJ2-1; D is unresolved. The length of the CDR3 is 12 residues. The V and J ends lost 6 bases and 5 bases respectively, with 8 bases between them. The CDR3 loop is CASSAVDNEQFF. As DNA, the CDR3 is TGTGCCAGCAGCGCGGTGGACAATGAGCAGTTCTTC.

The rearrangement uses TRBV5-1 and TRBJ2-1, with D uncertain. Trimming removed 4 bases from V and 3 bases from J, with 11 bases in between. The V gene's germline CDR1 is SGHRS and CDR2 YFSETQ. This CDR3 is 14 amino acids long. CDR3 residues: CASSASGGYNEQFF. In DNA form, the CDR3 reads TGCGCCAGCAGCGCCAGTGGCGGCTACAATGAGCAGTTCTTC.

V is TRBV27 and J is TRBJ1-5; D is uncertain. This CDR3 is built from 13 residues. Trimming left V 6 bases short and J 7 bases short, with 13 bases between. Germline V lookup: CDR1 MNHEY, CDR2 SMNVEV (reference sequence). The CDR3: CASSFLGEQPQHF. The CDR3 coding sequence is TGTGCCAGCAGCTTCCTTGGGGAGCAGCCCCAGCATTTT.

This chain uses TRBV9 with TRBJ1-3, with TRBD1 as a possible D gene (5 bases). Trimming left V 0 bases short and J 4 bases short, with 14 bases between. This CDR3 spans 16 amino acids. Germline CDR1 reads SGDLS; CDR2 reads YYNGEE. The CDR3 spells CASSVALTATGNTIYF. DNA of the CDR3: TGTGCCAGCAGCGTAGCCTTGACAGCCACGGGAAACACCATATATTTT.

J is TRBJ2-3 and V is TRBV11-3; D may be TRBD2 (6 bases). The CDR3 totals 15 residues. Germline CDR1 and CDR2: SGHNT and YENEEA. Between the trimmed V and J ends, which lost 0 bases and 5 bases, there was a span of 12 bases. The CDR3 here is CASSLESGALDTQYF. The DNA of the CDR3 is TGTGCCAGCAGCTTAGAGTCGGGAGCTTTAGATACGCAGTATTTT.

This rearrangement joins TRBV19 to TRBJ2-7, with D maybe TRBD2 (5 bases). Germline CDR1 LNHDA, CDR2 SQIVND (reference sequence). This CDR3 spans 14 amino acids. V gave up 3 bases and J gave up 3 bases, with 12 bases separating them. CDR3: CASSIRGFGYEQYF. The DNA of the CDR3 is TGTGCCAGTAGTATTCGAGGGTTCGGCTACGAGCAGTACTTC. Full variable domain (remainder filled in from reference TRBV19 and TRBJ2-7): DGGITQSPKYLFRKEGQNVTLSCEQNLNHDAMYWYRQDPGQGLRLIYYSQIVNDFQKGDIAEGYSVSREKKESFPLTVTSAQKNPTAFYLCASSIRGFGYEQYFGPGTRLTVT.

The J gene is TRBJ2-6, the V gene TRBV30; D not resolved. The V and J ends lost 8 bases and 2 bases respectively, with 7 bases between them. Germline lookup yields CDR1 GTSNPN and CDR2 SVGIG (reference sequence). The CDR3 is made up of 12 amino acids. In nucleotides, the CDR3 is TGTGCCCAGTCAACTGGGGCCAACGTCCTGACTTTC. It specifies CAQSTGANVLTF.